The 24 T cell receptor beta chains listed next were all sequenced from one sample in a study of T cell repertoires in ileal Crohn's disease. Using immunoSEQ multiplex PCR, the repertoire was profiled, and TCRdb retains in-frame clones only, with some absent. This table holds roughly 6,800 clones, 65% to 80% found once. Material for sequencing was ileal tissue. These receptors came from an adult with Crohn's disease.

CDR3: CASSLGPSLEAFF. In nucleotides, the CDR3 is TGTGCCAGCAGCTTGGGTCCCTCCCTTGAAGCTTTCTTT. V and J are TRBV5-5 and TRBJ1-1; no clear D. The V end lost 0 bases, the J end lost 7 bases, and 10 bases lay between the germline ends. This CDR3 is built from 13 residues. In germline, CDR1 is SGHKS, CDR2 YYEKEE (reference sequence).

CDR3 sequence reads: CASSRGAVGNYGYTF. Written as DNA, the CDR3 is TGTGCCAGCAGTCGGGGGGCCGTAGGGAACTATGGCTACACCTTC. This rearrangement joins TRBV27 to TRBJ1-2; maybe TRBD1 (6 bases). Between the trimmed V and J ends, which lost 5 bases and 2 bases, there was a span of 15 bases. The CDR3 spans 15 residues. Germline CDR1 is MNHEY and CDR2 is SMNVEV (reference sequence).

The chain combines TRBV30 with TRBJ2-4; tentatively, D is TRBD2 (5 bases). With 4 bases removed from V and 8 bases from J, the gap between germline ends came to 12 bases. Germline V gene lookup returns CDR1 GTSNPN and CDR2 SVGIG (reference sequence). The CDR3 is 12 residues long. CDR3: CAWTSSVDIQYF. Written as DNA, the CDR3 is TGTGCCTGGACTAGCTCGGTTGACATTCAGTACTTC.

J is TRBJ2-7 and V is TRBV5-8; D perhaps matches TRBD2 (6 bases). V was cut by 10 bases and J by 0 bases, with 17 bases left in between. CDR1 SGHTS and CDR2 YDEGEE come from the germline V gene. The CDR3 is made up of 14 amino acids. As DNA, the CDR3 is TGTGCCGGGGTGGACTGGACTACCTCCTACGAGCAGTACTTC. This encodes CAGVDWTTSYEQYF.

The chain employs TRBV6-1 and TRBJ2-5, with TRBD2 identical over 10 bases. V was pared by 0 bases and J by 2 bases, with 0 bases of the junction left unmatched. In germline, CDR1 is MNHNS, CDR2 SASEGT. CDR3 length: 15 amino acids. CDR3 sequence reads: CASSEAAGGQETQYF. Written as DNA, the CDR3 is TGTGCCAGCAGTGAAGCAGCGGGGGGGCAAGAGACCCAGTACTTC.

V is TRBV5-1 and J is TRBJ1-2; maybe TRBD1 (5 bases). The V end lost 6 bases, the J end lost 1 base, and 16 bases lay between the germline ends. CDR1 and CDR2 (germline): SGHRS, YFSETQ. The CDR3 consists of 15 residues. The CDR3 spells CASNFFPGDNYGYTF. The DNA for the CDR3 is TGCGCCAGCAACTTTTTCCCGGGGGATAACTATGGCTACACCTTC.

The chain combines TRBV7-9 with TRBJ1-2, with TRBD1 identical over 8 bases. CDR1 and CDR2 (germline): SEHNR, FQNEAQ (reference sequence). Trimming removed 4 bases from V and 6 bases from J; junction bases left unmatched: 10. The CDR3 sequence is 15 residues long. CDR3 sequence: CASSWGAGGRNGYTF. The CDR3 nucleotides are TGTGCCAGCAGCTGGGGGGCAGGGGGCAGGAATGGCTACACCTTC.

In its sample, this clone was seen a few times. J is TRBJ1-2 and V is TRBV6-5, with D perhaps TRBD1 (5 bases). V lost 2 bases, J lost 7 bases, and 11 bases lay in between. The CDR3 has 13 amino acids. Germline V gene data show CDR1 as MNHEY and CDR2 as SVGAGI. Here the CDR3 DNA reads TGTGCCAGCAGTTACGCCGCCGGGGGTGGCTACACCTTC. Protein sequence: CASSYAAGGGYTF.

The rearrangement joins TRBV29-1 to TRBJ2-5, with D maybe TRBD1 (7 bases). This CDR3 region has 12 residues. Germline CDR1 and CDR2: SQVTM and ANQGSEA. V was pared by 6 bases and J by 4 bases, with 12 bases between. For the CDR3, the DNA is TGCAGCGTGCCGCAGGGGGGAGAGACCCAGTACTTC. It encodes CSVPQGGETQYF.

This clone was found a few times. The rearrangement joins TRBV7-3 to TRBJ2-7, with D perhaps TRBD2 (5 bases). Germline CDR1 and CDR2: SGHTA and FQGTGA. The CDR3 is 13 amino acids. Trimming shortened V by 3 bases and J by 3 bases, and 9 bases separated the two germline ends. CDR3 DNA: TGTGCCAGCAGCTTTAGTGAGGGCTACGAGCAGTACTTC. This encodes CASSFSEGYEQYF.

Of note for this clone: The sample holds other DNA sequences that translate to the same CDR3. As DNA, the CDR3 is TGCAGCGTTGGGACAGGTCCCTACGAGCAGTACTTC. Protein: CSVGTGPYEQYF. The chain combines TRBV29-1 with TRBJ2-7; the match to TRBD1 covers 7 bases. V was clipped by 4 bases and J by 2 bases; unmatched bases: 2. In germline, CDR1 is SQVTM, CDR2 ANQGSEA. The CDR3 has 12 amino acids.

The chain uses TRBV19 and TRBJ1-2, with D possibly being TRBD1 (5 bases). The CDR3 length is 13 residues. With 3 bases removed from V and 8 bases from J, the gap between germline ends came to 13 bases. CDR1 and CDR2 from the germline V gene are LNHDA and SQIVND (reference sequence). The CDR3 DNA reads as TGTGCCAGTAGTATGGGGCTCGCTACGGGCTACACCTTC. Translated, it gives CASSMGLATGYTF.

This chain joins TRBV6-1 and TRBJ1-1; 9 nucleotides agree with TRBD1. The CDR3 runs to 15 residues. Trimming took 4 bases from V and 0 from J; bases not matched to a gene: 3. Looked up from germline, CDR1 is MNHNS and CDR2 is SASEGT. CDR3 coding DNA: TGTGCCAGCAGTGGACAGGGGGGGCTGAACACTGAAGCTTTCTTT. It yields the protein CASSGQGGLNTEAFF.

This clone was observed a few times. CDR3 bases: TGTGCCAGCAGTCTGTCAAAGGGGGCAAATCAGCCCCAGCATTTT. This gives the protein CASSLSKGANQPQHF. V gene TRBV27 combines with J gene TRBJ1-5; 7 bases map to TRBD1. V shed 5 bases and J 4 bases; nucleotides not matched to a gene: 8. CDR3 length: 15 residues. The V gene's germline CDR1 is MNHEY and CDR2 SMNVEV (reference sequence).

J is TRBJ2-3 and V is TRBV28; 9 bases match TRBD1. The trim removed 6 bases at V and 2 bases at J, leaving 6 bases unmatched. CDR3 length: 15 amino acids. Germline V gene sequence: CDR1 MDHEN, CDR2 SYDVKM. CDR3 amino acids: CASSDRDRVTDTQYF. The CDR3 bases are TGTGCCAGCAGCGACCGGGACAGGGTCACAGATACGCAGTATTTT.

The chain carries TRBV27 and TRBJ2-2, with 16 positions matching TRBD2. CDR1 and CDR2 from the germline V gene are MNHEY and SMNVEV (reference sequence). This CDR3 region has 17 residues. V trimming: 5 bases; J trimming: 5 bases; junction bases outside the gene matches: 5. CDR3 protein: CASSPGLAGGPTGELFF. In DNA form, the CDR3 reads TGTGCCAGCAGTCCGGGACTAGCGGGAGGGCCGACCGGGGAGCTGTTTTTT.

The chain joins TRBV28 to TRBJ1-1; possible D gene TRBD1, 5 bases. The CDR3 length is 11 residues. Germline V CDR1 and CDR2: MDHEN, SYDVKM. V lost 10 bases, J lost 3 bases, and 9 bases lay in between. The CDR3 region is CATEGDTEAFF. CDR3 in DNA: TGTGCCACCGAAGGGGACACTGAAGCTTTCTTT. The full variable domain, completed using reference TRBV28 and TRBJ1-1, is DVKVTQSSRYLVKRTGEKVFLECVQDMDHENMFWYRQDPGLGLRLIYFSYDVKMKEKGDIPEGYSVSREKKERFSLILESASTNQTSMYLCATEGDTEAFFGQGTRLTVV.

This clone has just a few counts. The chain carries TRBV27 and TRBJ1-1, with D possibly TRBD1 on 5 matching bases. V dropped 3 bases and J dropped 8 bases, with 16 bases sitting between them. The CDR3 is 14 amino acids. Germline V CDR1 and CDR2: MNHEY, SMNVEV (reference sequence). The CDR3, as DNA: TGTGCCAGCAGTTTTTCTACCCGGACAAGCGAAGCTTTCTTT. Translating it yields CASSFSTRTSEAFF.

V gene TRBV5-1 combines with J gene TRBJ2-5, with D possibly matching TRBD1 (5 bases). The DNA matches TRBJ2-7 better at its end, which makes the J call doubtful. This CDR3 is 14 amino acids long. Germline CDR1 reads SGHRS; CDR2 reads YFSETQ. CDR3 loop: CASSRGQGRAEQYF. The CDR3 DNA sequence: TGCGCCAGCAGCCGCGGCCAGGGTAGGGCCGAGCAGTACTTC.

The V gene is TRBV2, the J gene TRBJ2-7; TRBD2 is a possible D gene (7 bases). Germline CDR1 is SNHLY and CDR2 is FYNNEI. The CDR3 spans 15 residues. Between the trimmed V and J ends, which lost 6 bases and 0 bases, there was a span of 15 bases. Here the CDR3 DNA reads TGTGCCAGCAGGGGGGGGACATTACCCTCCTACGAGCAGTACTTC. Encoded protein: CASRGGTLPSYEQYF.

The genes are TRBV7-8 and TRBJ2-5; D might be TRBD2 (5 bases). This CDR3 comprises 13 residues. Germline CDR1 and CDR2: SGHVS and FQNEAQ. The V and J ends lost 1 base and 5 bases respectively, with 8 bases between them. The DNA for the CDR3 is TGTGCCAGCAGCTTAGTGAGGGCGGAGACCCAGTACTTC. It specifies CASSLVRAETQYF.

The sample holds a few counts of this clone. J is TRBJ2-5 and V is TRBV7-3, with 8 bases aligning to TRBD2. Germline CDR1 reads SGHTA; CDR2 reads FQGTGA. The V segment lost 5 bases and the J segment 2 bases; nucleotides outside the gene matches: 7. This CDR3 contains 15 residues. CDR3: CASSLMAGGQETQYF. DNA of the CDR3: TGTGCCAGCAGCCTTATGGCGGGAGGACAAGAGACCCAGTACTTC.

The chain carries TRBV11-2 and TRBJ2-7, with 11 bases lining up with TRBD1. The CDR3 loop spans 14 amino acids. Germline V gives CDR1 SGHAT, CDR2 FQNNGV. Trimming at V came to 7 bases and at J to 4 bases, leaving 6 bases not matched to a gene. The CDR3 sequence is CASTPGQGVYEQYF. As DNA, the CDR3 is TGTGCCAGCACCCCGGGACAGGGGGTGTACGAGCAGTACTTC.

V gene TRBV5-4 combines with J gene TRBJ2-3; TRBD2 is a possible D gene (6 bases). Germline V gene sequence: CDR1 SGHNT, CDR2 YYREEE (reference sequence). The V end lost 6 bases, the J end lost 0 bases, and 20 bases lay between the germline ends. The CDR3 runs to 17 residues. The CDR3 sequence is CASTGAGTPSSTDTQYF. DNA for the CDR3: TGTGCCAGCACCGGGGCCGGGACTCCATCTAGCACAGATACGCAGTATTTT.